Below, one T cell receptor beta chain is given with its context. The authors' processing: Using reference gene primer amplification, nucleated cell counts were estimated. TCRdb keeps only in-frame clones here, not all; method: immunoSEQ multiplex PCR. V and J calls and clone size follow that table, whereas D and trimming were derived from the DNA. The sample lists around 140,000 clones, 70% to 90% seen once, with around a quarter in the top ten. This sample is part of a study of blood T cell repertoires in COVID-19. Whole-study context: Sites in the United States, Italy and Spain provided acute and convalescent COVID-19 samples. Sources were T cells, B-cell-depleted T cells, or PBMCs; the material itself was cDNA or gDNA.

Trimming removed 5 bases from V and 0 bases from J, with 11 bases in between. The length of the CDR3 is 15 residues. Germline-derived CDR1 and CDR2 are PRHDT and FYEKMQ (reference sequence). The sequenced material came from peripheral blood. V and J are TRBV13 and TRBJ1-3, with a weak D call TRBD1 (6 bases). The sequence was collected from a human donor in a cohort sampled during active COVID-19. This CDR3 reads CASSPRTASGNTIYF. In DNA form, the CDR3 reads TGTGCCAGCAGCCCCCGGACAGCCTCTGGAAACACCATATATTTT.